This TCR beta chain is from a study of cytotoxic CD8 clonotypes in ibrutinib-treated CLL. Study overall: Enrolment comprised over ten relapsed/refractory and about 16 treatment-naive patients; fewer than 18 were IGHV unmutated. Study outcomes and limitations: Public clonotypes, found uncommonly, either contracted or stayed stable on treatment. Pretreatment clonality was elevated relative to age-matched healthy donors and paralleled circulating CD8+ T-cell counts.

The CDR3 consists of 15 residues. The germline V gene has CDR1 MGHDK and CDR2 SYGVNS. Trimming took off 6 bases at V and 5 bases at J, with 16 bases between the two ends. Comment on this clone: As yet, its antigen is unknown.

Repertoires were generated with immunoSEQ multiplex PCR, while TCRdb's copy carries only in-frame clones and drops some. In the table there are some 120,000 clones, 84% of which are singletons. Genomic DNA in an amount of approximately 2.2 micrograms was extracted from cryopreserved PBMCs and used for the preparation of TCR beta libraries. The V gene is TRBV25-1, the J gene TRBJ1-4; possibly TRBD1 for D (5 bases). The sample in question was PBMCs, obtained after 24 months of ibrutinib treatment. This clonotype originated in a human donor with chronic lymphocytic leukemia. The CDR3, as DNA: TGTGCCAGCAGGAAGGGGCTTGGCGGGAATGAAAAACTGTTTTTT. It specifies CASRKGLGGNEKLFF.